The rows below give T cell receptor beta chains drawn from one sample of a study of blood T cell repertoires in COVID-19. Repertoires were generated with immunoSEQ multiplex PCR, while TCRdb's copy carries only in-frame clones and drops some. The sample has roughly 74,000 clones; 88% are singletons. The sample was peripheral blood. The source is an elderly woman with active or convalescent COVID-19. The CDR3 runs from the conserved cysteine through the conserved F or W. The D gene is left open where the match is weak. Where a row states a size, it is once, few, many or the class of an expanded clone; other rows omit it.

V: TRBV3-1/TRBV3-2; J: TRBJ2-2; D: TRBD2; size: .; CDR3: CASSPSLAGPTGELFF; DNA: TGTGCCAGCAGCCCGTCCCTAGCGGGCCCCACCGGGGAGCTGTTTTTT
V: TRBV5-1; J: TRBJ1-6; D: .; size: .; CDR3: CASKDLLSSYNSPLHF; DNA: TGCGCCAGCAAGGACTTACTGAGCTCCTATAATTCACCCCTCCACTTT
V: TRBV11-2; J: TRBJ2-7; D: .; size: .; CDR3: CASSLDVSGYEQYF; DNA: TGTGCCAGCAGCTTAGATGTCAGCGGGTACGAGCAGTACTTC
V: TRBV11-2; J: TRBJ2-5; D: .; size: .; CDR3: CASSHISPEETQYF; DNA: TGTGCCAGCAGCCACATTTCCCCGGAGGAGACCCAGTACTTC
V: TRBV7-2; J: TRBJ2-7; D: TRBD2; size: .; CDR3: CASSLEATSGAYEQYF; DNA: TGTGCCAGCAGCTTAGAAGCGACTAGCGGTGCCTACGAGCAGTACTTC
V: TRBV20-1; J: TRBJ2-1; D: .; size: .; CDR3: CSASADNEQFF; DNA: TGCAGTGCCAGCGCAGACAATGAGCAGTTCTTC
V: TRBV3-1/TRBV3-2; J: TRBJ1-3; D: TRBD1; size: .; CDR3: CASSPKGAGQPSGNTIYF; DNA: TGTGCCAGCAGCCCCAAGGGGGCAGGGCAGCCCTCTGGAAACACCATATATTTT
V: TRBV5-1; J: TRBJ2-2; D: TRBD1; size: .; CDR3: CASSPVGTGGANTGELFF; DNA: TGCGCCAGCAGCCCGGTAGGGACAGGGGGGGCGAACACCGGGGAGCTGTTTTTT
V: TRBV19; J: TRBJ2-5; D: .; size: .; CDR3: CASTRLGGVLYF; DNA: TGTGCCAGTACTCGATTGGGAGGAGTCTTATACTTC
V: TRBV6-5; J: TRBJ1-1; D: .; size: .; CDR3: CASSSPGQNTEAFF; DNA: TGTGCCAGCAGTTCACCGGGACAGAACACTGAAGCTTTCTTT
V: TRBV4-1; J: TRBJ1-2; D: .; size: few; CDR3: CASSPSLYSLNYGYTF; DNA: TGCGCCAGCAGCCCATCACTCTACAGCCTTAACTATGGCTACACCTTC
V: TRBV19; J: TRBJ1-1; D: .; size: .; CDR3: CASSTGLGENTEAFF; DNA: TGTGCCAGTAGTACCGGGCTAGGGGAGAACACTGAAGCTTTCTTT
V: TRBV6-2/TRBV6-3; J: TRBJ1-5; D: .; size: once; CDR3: CASSYPPSGGRRQPQHF; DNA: TGTGCCAGCAGTTACCCACCAAGCGGGGGGAGGCGTCAGCCCCAGCATTTT
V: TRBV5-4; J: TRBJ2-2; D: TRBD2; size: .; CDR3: CASTPPESGRTGELFF; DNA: TGTGCCAGCACCCCTCCGGAGAGCGGGAGGACCGGGGAGCTGTTTTTT
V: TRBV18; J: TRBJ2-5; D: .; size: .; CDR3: CASSPRDYTETQYF; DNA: TGTGCCAGCTCACCCCGGGATTACACGGAGACCCAGTACTTC
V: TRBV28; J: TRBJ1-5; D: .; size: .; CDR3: CASSFSGQISNQPQHF; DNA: TGTGCCAGCAGTTTTTCCGGACAGATTAGCAATCAGCCCCAGCATTTT